This TCR beta chain came from a study of blood T cell repertoires in COVID-19. Overall study context: PBMCs, B-cell-depleted T cells, or T cells were the source of the cDNA or gDNA that made up the material.

This table comes from immunoSEQ multiplex PCR, and its TCRdb copy is limited to in-frame clones, with some not included. Of about 81,000 clones listed, 82% are singletons. Germline lookup yields CDR1 SGHRS and CDR2 YFSETQ. The CDR3 loop spans 14 amino acids. V was clipped by 0 bases and J by 3 bases, with 10 bases between them. This chain joins TRBV5-1 and TRBJ2-7; D perhaps matches TRBD1 (6 bases). This TCR was recovered from a human donor in a cohort sampled during active COVID-19. Sample: peripheral blood. As DNA, the CDR3 is TGCGCCAGCAGCTTGGGGACAGAGGGCTACGAGCAGTACTTC. Protein product: CASSLGTEGYEQYF. Combining the CDR3 with reference TRBV5-1 and TRBJ2-7 gives the whole variable domain KAGVTQTPRYLIKTRGQQVTLSCSPISGHRSVSWYQQTPGQGLQFLFEYFSETQRNKGNFPGRFSGRQFSNSRSEMNVSTLELGDSALYLCASSLGTEGYEQYFGPGTRLTVT.